The rows below give T cell receptor beta chains drawn from one sample of a study of T cell changes during pregnancy in multiple sclerosis. TCRdb's copy holds only in-frame clones and misses some; the assay was immunoSEQ multiplex PCR. The data contain about 50,000 clones, 92% of them singletons. Specimen: CD4+ T cells from peripheral blood mononuclear cells, collected in the second trimester of pregnancy. The receptors derive from a female donor with multiple sclerosis, enrolled in a pregnancy study. Both conserved end residues are part of each CDR3. The D gene is left open where the match is weak. Size is omitted from some rows. Given values are once, few, many or a class for expanded clones.

CDR3nt: TGTGCCAGCAGCCCACGGACTAGCGGGAACTACGAGCAGTACTTC
CDR3aa: CASSPRTSGNYEQYF
j_gene: TRBJ2-7
abundance: few
v_gene: TRBV7-8
d_gene: TRBD2

CDR3nt: TGTGCCAGCAGCAGTTTCTCTATCTATGGCTACACCTTC
CDR3aa: CASSSFSIYGYTF
j_gene: TRBJ1-2
abundance: .
v_gene: TRBV11-2
d_gene: .

CDR3nt: TGTGCCAGCAGCGTAGGGCCGGGACAGAGTAATGAAAAACTGTTTTTT
CDR3aa: CASSVGPGQSNEKLFF
j_gene: TRBJ1-4
abundance: .
v_gene: TRBV9
d_gene: TRBD1

CDR3nt: TGTGCCACCAGCATAGACTCGGGTGAGCAGTTCTTC
CDR3aa: CATSIDSGEQFF
j_gene: TRBJ2-1
abundance: .
v_gene: TRBV15
d_gene: .

CDR3nt: TGTGCCAGCAGTCCCAGCAGCGGCCATAATTCACCCCTCCACTTT
CDR3aa: CASSPSSGHNSPLHF
j_gene: TRBJ1-6
abundance: .
v_gene: TRBV7-9
d_gene: .

CDR3nt: TGTGCCAGCAGCTCCCGGGACTATGATGAGCAGTTCTTC
CDR3aa: CASSSRDYDEQFF
j_gene: TRBJ2-1
abundance: .
v_gene: TRBV9
d_gene: TRBD2

CDR3nt: TGCGCCAGCAGCTCGGACGGACAGCCGAACACTGAAGCTTTCTTT
CDR3aa: CASSSDGQPNTEAFF
j_gene: TRBJ1-1
abundance: .
v_gene: TRBV5-1
d_gene: .

CDR3nt: TGCGCCAGCAGCCCGGACAGGGGCCTCCAGCATTACTTC
CDR3aa: CASSPDRGLQHYF
j_gene: TRBJ2-7
abundance: .
v_gene: TRBV5-1
d_gene: TRBD1

CDR3nt: TGTGCCAGCAGCTTAGCTCCCGGGTACTACGAGCAGTACTTC
CDR3aa: CASSLAPGYYEQYF
j_gene: TRBJ2-7
abundance: .
v_gene: TRBV7-9
d_gene: .

CDR3nt: TGTGCCAGCAGCCAATCGGGGGGGAGCTATGGCTACACCTTC
CDR3aa: CASSQSGGSYGYTF
j_gene: TRBJ1-2
abundance: .
v_gene: TRBV16
d_gene: .

CDR3nt: TGTGCCAGCAGTGGGTGGGAGAATTCACCCCTCCACTTT
CDR3aa: CASSGWENSPLHF
j_gene: TRBJ1-6
abundance: .
v_gene: TRBV6-1
d_gene: .

CDR3nt: TGTGCCATCAGTGGTGACAGGGCCAAAATTACCGGGGAGCTGTTTTTT
CDR3aa: CAISGDRAKITGELFF
j_gene: TRBJ2-2
abundance: .
v_gene: TRBV10-3
d_gene: TRBD1

CDR3nt: TGTGCCAGCAGTCGCTTAGCGGGGGCCACAGATACGCAGTATTTT
CDR3aa: CASSRLAGATDTQYF
j_gene: TRBJ2-3
abundance: .
v_gene: TRBV6-5
d_gene: TRBD2

CDR3nt: TGTGCCAGCAGCAGGGGGAGGAACACTGAAGCTTTCTTT
CDR3aa: CASSRGRNTEAFF
j_gene: TRBJ1-1
abundance: .
v_gene: TRBV7-3
d_gene: .

CDR3nt: TGTGCCAGCAGCGCAACAGATACTAGCACAGATACGCAGTATTTT
CDR3aa: CASSATDTSTDTQYF
j_gene: TRBJ2-3
abundance: .
v_gene: TRBV9
d_gene: .

CDR3nt: TGTGCCAGCAGCTTGAGGGAGGACGGCTACACCTTC
CDR3aa: CASSLREDGYTF
j_gene: TRBJ1-2
abundance: .
v_gene: TRBV5-4
d_gene: .

CDR3nt: TGTGCTAGTGGTTTGGTACGGGGGGCAACTAATGAAAAACTGTTTTTT
CDR3aa: CASGLVRGATNEKLFF
j_gene: TRBJ1-4
abundance: once
v_gene: TRBV12-5
d_gene: .

CDR3nt: TGTGCCAGCAGCTTTAACAGGGGTACGAGAAATGAGCAGTTCTTC
CDR3aa: CASSFNRGTRNEQFF
j_gene: TRBJ2-1
abundance: .
v_gene: TRBV7-3
d_gene: TRBD1

CDR3nt: TGTGCCAGCAGCCATCCGCGGGAGTGGGCGAACAATCAGCCCCAGCATTTT
CDR3aa: CASSHPREWANNQPQHF
j_gene: TRBJ1-5
abundance: .
v_gene: TRBV7-9
d_gene: .

CDR3nt: TGCGCCAGCAGCTTAGGACAGGAGGGGACCCAGTACTTC
CDR3aa: CASSLGQEGTQYF
j_gene: TRBJ2-5
abundance: .
v_gene: TRBV5-1
d_gene: .

CDR3nt: TGTGCCAGCTCACCACGGTCAGGAACCCCCTACGAGCAGTACTTC
CDR3aa: CASSPRSGTPYEQYF
j_gene: TRBJ2-7
abundance: once
v_gene: TRBV18
d_gene: .

CDR3nt: TGTGCCAGCAGCTTAACGACAGGGACTGGAAACACCATATATTTT
CDR3aa: CASSLTTGTGNTIYF
j_gene: TRBJ1-3
abundance: .
v_gene: TRBV7-2
d_gene: TRBD1

CDR3nt: TGTGCCAGTACCCCGGTTTGGATTGGGACACTGAATTCAAACATTCAGTACTTC
CDR3aa: CASTPVWIGTLNSNIQYF
j_gene: TRBJ2-4
abundance: .
v_gene: TRBV19
d_gene: .

CDR3nt: TGCAGCGTCTTACAGGGGTGGGATACCGAAGCTTTCTTT
CDR3aa: CSVLQGWDTEAFF
j_gene: TRBJ1-1
abundance: .
v_gene: TRBV29-1
d_gene: TRBD1

CDR3nt: TGCGCCAGCAGCTTATATGGATTCATTGGGAGAGGGACAGTCAATCAAGAGACCCAGTACTTC
CDR3aa: CASSLYGFIGRGTVNQETQYF
j_gene: TRBJ2-5
abundance: .
v_gene: TRBV5-1
d_gene: TRBD1

CDR3nt: TGTGCCAGCAGCCATGGACAGGGACGAAACACCATATATTTT
CDR3aa: CASSHGQGRNTIYF
j_gene: TRBJ1-3
abundance: .
v_gene: TRBV5-4
d_gene: TRBD1

CDR3nt: TGTGCCAGCAGCCGCCGGACAGCTGACAACACCGGGGAGCTGTTTTTT
CDR3aa: CASSRRTADNTGELFF
j_gene: TRBJ2-2
abundance: once
v_gene: TRBV4-2
d_gene: .

CDR3nt: TGTGCCAGCAGCTTAGGAGTTGTCTCCGCCGGGGAGCTGTTTTTT
CDR3aa: CASSLGVVSAGELFF
j_gene: TRBJ2-2
abundance: .
v_gene: TRBV7-9
d_gene: .

CDR3nt: TGTGCCAGCAGCCCCCCCGGGAGAAACACCATATATTTT
CDR3aa: CASSPPGRNTIYF
j_gene: TRBJ1-3
abundance: .
v_gene: TRBV21-1
d_gene: .

CDR3nt: TGTGCCACCAGCAGCGGGGGGGGCTTCACTGAAGCTTTCTTT
CDR3aa: CATSSGGGFTEAFF
j_gene: TRBJ1-1
abundance: .
v_gene: TRBV15
d_gene: .

CDR3nt: TGTGCCAGCAGCCTGCTCCCCAGCGGGGGGGCCTGGGAAGAGACCCAGTACTTC
CDR3aa: CASSLLPSGGAWEETQYF
j_gene: TRBJ2-5
abundance: .
v_gene: TRBV4-2
d_gene: TRBD2

CDR3nt: TGCGCCAGCAGCCTCCGGACAGGGAGAGATTCACCCCTCCACTTT
CDR3aa: CASSLRTGRDSPLHF
j_gene: TRBJ1-6
abundance: .
v_gene: TRBV5-1
d_gene: TRBD1

CDR3nt: TGTGCCTGGAGTGTAAGGACTTCGTGGGATCAGCCCCAGCATTTT
CDR3aa: CAWSVRTSWDQPQHF
j_gene: TRBJ1-5
abundance: .
v_gene: TRBV30
d_gene: .

CDR3nt: TGCGCCAGCAGCCTAACTTTCGCGGGGGGTAGGGATGAGCAGTTCTTC
CDR3aa: CASSLTFAGGRDEQFF
j_gene: TRBJ2-1
abundance: .
v_gene: TRBV4-1
d_gene: TRBD2

CDR3nt: TGTGCCAGCAGCGTACAGGGAAACACCATATATTTT
CDR3aa: CASSVQGNTIYF
j_gene: TRBJ1-3
abundance: .
v_gene: TRBV7-9
d_gene: .

CDR3nt: TGTGCCAGCACCTCCGGGGGGGGAAACACCATATATTTT
CDR3aa: CASTSGGGNTIYF
j_gene: TRBJ1-3
abundance: .
v_gene: TRBV5-6
d_gene: .

CDR3nt: TGTGCCAGCAGTTACAGTCCGGGACAACAATTCTATGGCTACACCTTC
CDR3aa: CASSYSPGQQFYGYTF
j_gene: TRBJ1-2
abundance: .
v_gene: TRBV6-5
d_gene: .

CDR3nt: TGTGCCAGCCGGGACTCAAACACTGAAGCTTTCTTT
CDR3aa: CASRDSNTEAFF
j_gene: TRBJ1-1
abundance: .
v_gene: TRBV6-5
d_gene: .

CDR3nt: TGTGCCAGCAGCCCCGGGACTAGTTGGACAGATACGCAGTATTTT
CDR3aa: CASSPGTSWTDTQYF
j_gene: TRBJ2-3
abundance: .
v_gene: TRBV7-2
d_gene: TRBD2

CDR3nt: TGTGCCAGCAGCCCTGGGGCCCGCACAGATACGCAGTATTTT
CDR3aa: CASSPGARTDTQYF
j_gene: TRBJ2-3
abundance: .
v_gene: TRBV7-3
d_gene: .

CDR3nt: TGTGCCAGCAGCTACAGCACAGGAACTGAAGCTTTCTTT
CDR3aa: CASSYSTGTEAFF
j_gene: TRBJ1-1
abundance: .
v_gene: TRBV11-3
d_gene: .